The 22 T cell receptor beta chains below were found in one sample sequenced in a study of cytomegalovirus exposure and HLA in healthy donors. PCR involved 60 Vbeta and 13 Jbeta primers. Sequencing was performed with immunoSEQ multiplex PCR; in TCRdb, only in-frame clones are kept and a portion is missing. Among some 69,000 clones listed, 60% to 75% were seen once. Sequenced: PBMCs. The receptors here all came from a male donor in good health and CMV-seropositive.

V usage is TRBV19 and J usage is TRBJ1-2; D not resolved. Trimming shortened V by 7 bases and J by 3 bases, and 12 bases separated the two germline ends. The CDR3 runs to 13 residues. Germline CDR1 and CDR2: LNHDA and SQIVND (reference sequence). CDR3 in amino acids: CASKVLGDYGYTF. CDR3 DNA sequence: TGTGCCAGTAAGGTCCTCGGAGACTATGGCTACACCTTC.

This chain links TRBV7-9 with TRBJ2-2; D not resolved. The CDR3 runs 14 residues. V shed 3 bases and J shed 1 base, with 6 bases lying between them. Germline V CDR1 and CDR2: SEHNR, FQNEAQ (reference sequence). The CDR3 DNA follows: TGTGCCAGCAGCTTTCCCGTGAACACCGGGGAGCTGTTTTTT. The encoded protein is CASSFPVNTGELFF.

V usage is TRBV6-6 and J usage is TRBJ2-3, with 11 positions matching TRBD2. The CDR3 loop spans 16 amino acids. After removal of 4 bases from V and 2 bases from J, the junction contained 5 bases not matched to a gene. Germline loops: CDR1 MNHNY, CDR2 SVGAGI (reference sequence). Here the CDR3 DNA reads TGTGCCAGCAGTTCCCCGGGACTAGCGGTCACAGATACGCAGTATTTT. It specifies CASSSPGLAVTDTQYF.

This CDR3 reads CASSVGVGNQPQHF. CDR3 sequence (DNA): TGTGCCAGCAGCGTAGGCGTCGGCAATCAGCCCCAGCATTTT. The chain has TRBV9 and TRBJ1-5; D is uncertain. This CDR3 spans 14 amino acids. V was shortened by 0 bases and J by 2 bases, with 6 bases between the two germline ends. Germline CDR1 is SGDLS and CDR2 is YYNGEE.

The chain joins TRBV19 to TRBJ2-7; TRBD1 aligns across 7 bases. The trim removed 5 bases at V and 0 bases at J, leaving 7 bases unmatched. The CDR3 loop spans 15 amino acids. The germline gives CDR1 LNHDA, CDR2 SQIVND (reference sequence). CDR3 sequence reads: CASSRQGPFSYEQYF. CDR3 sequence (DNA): TGTGCCAGTAGTCGACAGGGCCCTTTCTCCTACGAGCAGTACTTC.

The CDR3 is CASSYGQGGEKLFF. CDR3 sequence (DNA): TGTGCCAGCAGCTACGGACAGGGAGGTGAAAAACTGTTTTTT. V gene TRBV7-2 combines with J gene TRBJ1-4, with 8 bases identical to TRBD1. The CDR3 covers 14 residues. After removal of 4 bases from V and 7 bases from J, the junction contained 5 bases not matched to a gene. Germline V gives CDR1 SGHTA, CDR2 FQGNSA.

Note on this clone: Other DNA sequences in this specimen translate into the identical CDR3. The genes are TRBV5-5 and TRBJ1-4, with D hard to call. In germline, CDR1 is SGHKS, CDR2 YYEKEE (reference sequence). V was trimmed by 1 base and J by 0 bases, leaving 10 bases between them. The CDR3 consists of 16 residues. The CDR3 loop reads CASSLTGSTTNEKLFF. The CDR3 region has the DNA TGTGCCAGCAGCTTGACGGGATCTACAACTAATGAAAAACTGTTTTTT.

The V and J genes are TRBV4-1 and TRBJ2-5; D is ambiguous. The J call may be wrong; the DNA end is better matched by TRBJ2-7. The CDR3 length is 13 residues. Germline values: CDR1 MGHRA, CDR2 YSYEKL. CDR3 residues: CASSQDRNYEQYF. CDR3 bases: TGCGCCAGCAGCCAAGATCGAAACTACGAGCAGTACTTC.

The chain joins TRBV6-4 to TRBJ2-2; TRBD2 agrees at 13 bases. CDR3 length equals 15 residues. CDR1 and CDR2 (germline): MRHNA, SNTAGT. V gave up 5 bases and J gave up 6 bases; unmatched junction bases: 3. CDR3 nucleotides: TGTGCCAGCAGTCCTACTAGCGGGGGGGCCGGGGAGCTGTTTTTT. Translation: CASSPTSGGAGELFF.

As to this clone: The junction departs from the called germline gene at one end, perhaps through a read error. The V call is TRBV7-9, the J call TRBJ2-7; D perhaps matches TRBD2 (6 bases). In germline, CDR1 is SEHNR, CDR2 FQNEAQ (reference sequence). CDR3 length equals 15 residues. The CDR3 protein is CSSSLARGGALEQYF. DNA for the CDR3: TGTTCCAGCAGCTTAGCTCGTGGAGGGGCCCTCGAGCAGTACTTC. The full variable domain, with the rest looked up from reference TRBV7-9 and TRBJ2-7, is DTGVSQNPRHKITKRGQNVTFRCDPISEHNRLYWYRQTLGQGPEFLTYFQNEAQLEKSRLLSDRFSAERPKGSFSTLEIQRTEQGDSAMYLCSSSLARGGALEQYFGPGTRLTVT.

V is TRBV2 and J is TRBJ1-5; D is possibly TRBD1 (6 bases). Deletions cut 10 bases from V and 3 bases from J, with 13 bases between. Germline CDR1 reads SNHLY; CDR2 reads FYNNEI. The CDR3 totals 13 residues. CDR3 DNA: TGTGCCACAGCCAGGACAGACAATCAGCCCCAGCATTTT. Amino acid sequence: CATARTDNQPQHF.

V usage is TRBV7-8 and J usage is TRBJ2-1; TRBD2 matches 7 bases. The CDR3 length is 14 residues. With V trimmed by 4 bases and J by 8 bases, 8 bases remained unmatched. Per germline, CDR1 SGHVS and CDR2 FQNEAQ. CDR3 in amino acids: CASSYQNRGDEQFF. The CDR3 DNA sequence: TGTGCCAGCAGCTATCAAAACCGGGGGGATGAGCAGTTCTTC.

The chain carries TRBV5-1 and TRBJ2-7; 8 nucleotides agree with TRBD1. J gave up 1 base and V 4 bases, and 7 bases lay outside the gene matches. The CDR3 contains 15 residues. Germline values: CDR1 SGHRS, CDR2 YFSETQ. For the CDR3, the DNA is TGCGCCAGCAGCCAATGGGGACAGGATTCCTACGAGCAGTACTTC. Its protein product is CASSQWGQDSYEQYF.

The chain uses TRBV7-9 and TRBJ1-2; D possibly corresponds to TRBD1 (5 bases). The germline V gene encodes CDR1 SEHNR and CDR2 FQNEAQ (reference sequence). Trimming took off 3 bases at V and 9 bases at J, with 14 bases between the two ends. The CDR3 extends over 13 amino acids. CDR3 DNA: TGTGCCAGCAGCTTCTCAGGGTTCGGAAGCTACACCTTC. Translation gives CASSFSGFGSYTF.

The DNA of the CDR3 is TGTGCCAGCCTGGACGGAGGCTCTGGGGCCAACGTCCTGACTTTC. Translating gives CASLDGGSGANVLTF. This rearrangement joins TRBV19 to TRBJ2-6; D is possibly TRBD2 (5 bases). The CDR3 has 15 amino acids. CDR1 LNHDA and CDR2 SQIVND come from the germline V gene (reference sequence). Trimming left V 9 bases short and J 0 bases short, with 12 bases between.

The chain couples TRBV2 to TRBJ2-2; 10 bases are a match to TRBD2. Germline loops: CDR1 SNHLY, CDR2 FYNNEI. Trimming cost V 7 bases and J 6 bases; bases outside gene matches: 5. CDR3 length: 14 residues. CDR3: CASTQRGGPGELFF. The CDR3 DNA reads TGTGCCAGCACCCAGCGGGGGGGCCCCGGGGAGCTGTTTTTT.

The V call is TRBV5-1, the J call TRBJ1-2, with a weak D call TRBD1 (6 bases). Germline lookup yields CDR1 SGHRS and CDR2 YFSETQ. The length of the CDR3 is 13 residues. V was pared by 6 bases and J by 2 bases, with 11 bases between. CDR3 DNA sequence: TGCGCCAGCAAGGGGCAGGGGAACTATGGCTACACCTTC. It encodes CASKGQGNYGYTF.

This CDR3 is CASSLASGGGGSLGGNIQYF. CDR3 bases: TGTGCCAGCAGCTTGGCCTCAGGCGGGGGGGGATCCTTAGGGGGAAACATTCAGTACTTC. The chain joins TRBV5-4 to TRBJ2-4; 9 nucleotides align to TRBD2. The CDR3 is 20 amino acids. Germline CDR1 and CDR2: SGHNT and YYREEE (reference sequence). V gave up 0 bases and J gave up 6 bases; unmatched junction bases: 19.

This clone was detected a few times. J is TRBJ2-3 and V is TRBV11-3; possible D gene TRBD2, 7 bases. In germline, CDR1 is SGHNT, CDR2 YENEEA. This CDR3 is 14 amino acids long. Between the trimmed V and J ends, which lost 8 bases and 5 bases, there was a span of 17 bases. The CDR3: CASGPGGRGDTQYF. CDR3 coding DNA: TGTGCCAGCGGCCCCGGGGGGCGAGGAGATACGCAGTATTTT. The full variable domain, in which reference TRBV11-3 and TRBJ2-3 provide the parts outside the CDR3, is EAGVVQSPRYKIIEKKQPVAFWCNPISGHNTLYWYLQNLGQGPELLIRYENEEAVDDSQLPKDRFSAERLKGVDSTLKIQPAELGDSAVYLCASGPGGRGDTQYFGPGTRLTVL.

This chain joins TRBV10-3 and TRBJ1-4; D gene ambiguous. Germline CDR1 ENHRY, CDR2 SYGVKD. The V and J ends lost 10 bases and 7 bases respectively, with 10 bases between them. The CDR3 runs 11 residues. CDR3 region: CATKVGEKLFF. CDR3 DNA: TGTGCCACCAAAGTCGGTGAAAAACTGTTTTTT.

CDR3 amino acids: CASSAPAGKEGYTF. The CDR3 coding sequence is TGTGCCAGCAGCGCACCGGCAGGGAAGGAGGGCTACACCTTC. The rearrangement uses TRBV9 and TRBJ1-2; D perhaps matches TRBD1 (5 bases). The V gene lost 3 bases and the J gene lost 8 bases, with 17 bases spanning the gap. The CDR3 extends over 14 amino acids. In germline, CDR1 is SGDLS, CDR2 YYNGEE.

The CDR3 loop is CASSLGGGVPPDTQYF. CDR3 DNA: TGCGCCAGCAGCTTGGGGGGGGGAGTGCCCCCAGATACGCAGTATTTT. The V gene is TRBV5-1, the J gene TRBJ2-3, with TRBD2 matching 7 bases. CDR1 and CDR2 from the germline V gene are SGHRS and YFSETQ. CDR3 size: 16 residues. J lost 4 bases, V lost 0 bases, and 8 bases had no gene match.